Listed below are T cell receptor beta chains from one sample, sequenced in a study of blood T cell repertoires in COVID-19. Libraries were prepared by immunoSEQ multiplex PCR; TCRdb keeps only in-frame clonotypes and omits some of them. The sample has fewer than 500,000 clones, 70% to 90% seen once. The sequenced sample consisted of PBMCs or T cells enriched from blood (not recorded which). The receptors originated from a woman aged 18-29 years with acute COVID-19. The CDR3 runs from the conserved cysteine through the conserved F or W. The D gene is left open where the match is weak. Clone size is shown for a subset of rows, as once, few, many or a class of expanded clone.

V	J	D	size	DNA	CDR3
TRBV5-6	TRBJ2-4	TRBD2	-	TGTGCCAGCAGCCCCCGATTAGCGGGAGGCCCCGCGTACTTC	CASSPRLAGGPAYF
TRBV27	TRBJ1-1	-	many	TGTGCCAGCAGTCCGGGGAACACTGAAGCTTTCTTT	CASSPGNTEAFF
TRBV7-2	TRBJ2-3	TRBD2	-	TGTGCCAGCAGCTCCCGACTAGCGGGAGACGTAGATACGCAGTATTTT	CASSSRLAGDVDTQYF
TRBV18	TRBJ2-3	TRBD2	-	TGTGCCACCCTAAGCGGGTACGGGAGGGTTAGCACAGATACGCAGTATTTT	CATLSGYGRVSTDTQYF
TRBV11-2	TRBJ2-5	TRBD1	-	TGTGCCAGCAGCCCTACCCAACAGGGGGAGACCCAGTACTTC	CASSPTQQGETQYF
TRBV9	TRBJ1-2	-	-	TGTGCCAGCAGCGTAGACGCAGGCGTGACTAACTATGGCTACACCTTC	CASSVDAGVTNYGYTF
TRBV7-9	TRBJ1-4	TRBD1	-	TGTGCCAGCAGCTTAGGGCTCGGGGACAGGTCTAATGAAAAACTGTTTTTT	CASSLGLGDRSNEKLFF
TRBV11-2	TRBJ2-6	TRBD2	-	TGTGCCAGCAGTTCTCTAGCGGGAGGGCAAGGGGCCAACGTCCTGACTTTC	CASSSLAGGQGANVLTF
TRBV6-1	TRBJ2-1	-	-	TGTGCCAGCAGTGAGCTCGCGGGTTGGAATGAGCAGTTCTTC	CASSELAGWNEQFF
TRBV7-6	TRBJ2-6	-	-	TGTGCCAGCAGCTTAGTGGCTTCTGGGGCCAACGTCCTGACTTTC	CASSLVASGANVLTF
TRBV7-6	TRBJ2-2	TRBD1	-	TGTGCCAGCAGCTCCGGGACAGGGGCCTCCACCGGGGAGCTGTTTTTT	CASSSGTGASTGELFF
TRBV6-6	TRBJ2-3	-	once	TGTGCCAGCAGTAAGACTAGAGGGGATACGCAGTATTTT	CASSKTRGDTQYF
TRBV3-1/TRBV3-2	TRBJ2-3	TRBD2	-	TGTGCCAGCAGCCGAAACGTAGCGGGGGGAGATACGCAGTATTTT	CASSRNVAGGDTQYF
TRBV4-1	TRBJ2-7	TRBD2	-	TGCGCCAGCAGCCAAGTTCCTAGCGGGATAGCCTCCTACGAGCAGTACTTC	CASSQVPSGIASYEQYF
TRBV28	TRBJ1-5	-	-	TGTGCCAGCAGTTTACAGGGCCGTGCCAATCAGCCCCAGCATTTT	CASSLQGRANQPQHF
TRBV12-3/TRBV12-4	TRBJ1-2	TRBD1	-	TGTGCCAGCAGTCCCGGGACAGCATATGGCTACACCTTC	CASSPGTAYGYTF
TRBV19	TRBJ1-5	-	-	TGTGCCAGTAGTATAGCGTCAGGAGGGCGGCAGCCCCAGCATTTT	CASSIASGGRQPQHF
TRBV19	TRBJ1-5	-	-	TGTGCCAGTAGTAGTGGTAACAGAAATCAGCCCCAGCATTTT	CASSSGNRNQPQHF
TRBV23-1	TRBJ2-6	-	few	TGCGCCAGCAGTCAAACCCCCCGACGGCGGGGGGCCAACGTCCTGACTTTC	CASSQTPRRRGANVLTF
TRBV5-5	TRBJ2-7	-	-	TGTGCCAGCAGCTTGGGGTTGGCAGAAACCTACGAGCAGTACTTC	CASSLGLAETYEQYF
TRBV29-1	TRBJ1-2	-	-	TGCAGCGTTGACTCAGGGTTGGGCTACACCTTC	CSVDSGLGYTF
TRBV27	TRBJ2-7	-	-	TGTGCCAGCAGTCACCAGGGTCGCCCCTACGAGCAGTACTTC	CASSHQGRPYEQYF
TRBV19	TRBJ2-1	TRBD2	-	TGTGCCAGTAGAAAAGCGGGAGTTGAGTACAATGAGCAGTTCTTC	CASRKAGVEYNEQFF
TRBV14	TRBJ2-7	TRBD2	-	TGTGCCAGCAGCCGAAGCCGGGGGGCGGGAGGGAACTACGAGCAGTACTTC	CASSRSRGAGGNYEQYF
TRBV30	TRBJ1-4	-	-	TGTGCCTGGAGAGTCGGACTGTCAGGTTTTGAAAAACTGTTTTTT	CAWRVGLSGFEKLFF
TRBV7-9	TRBJ2-7	-	-	TGTGCCAGCAGCTTCCAGGGGAAAACCTACGAGCAGTACTTC	CASSFQGKTYEQYF
TRBV3-1/TRBV3-2	TRBJ1-2	-	-	TGTGCCAGCAGCCAAGATAGCGGGTACCATGGCTACACCTTC	CASSQDSGYHGYTF